The 28 T cell receptor beta chains in this list originate from one sample, sequenced in a study of cytomegalovirus exposure and HLA in healthy donors. The PCR employed 60 Vbeta primers together with 13 Jbeta primers. Measured with immunoSEQ multiplex PCR; TCRdb has only the in-frame clones, and not every one. The sample includes fewer than 110,000 clones, approximately 74% seen only once; the top ten take approximately 2.1%. The specimen sequenced was PBMCs. The receptors stem from a woman aged 35 to 49 in good health and CMV-seronegative.

With respect to this clone: The sample has other DNA sequences that encode this CDR3 too. The V and J genes are TRBV27 and TRBJ1-4; no clear D gene. Trimming removed 3 bases at V and 0 bases at J, with 8 bases between. The CDR3 spans 15 residues. Germline CDR1 MNHEY, CDR2 SMNVEV (reference sequence). The CDR3 protein is CASSFGSATNEKLFF. The DNA for the CDR3 is TGTGCCAGCAGTTTCGGGTCAGCAACTAATGAAAAACTGTTTTTT.

The chain employs TRBV7-3 and TRBJ2-7, with TRBD2 as a possible D gene (6 bases). Germline V gene lookup returns CDR1 SGHTA and CDR2 FQGTGA. Trimming removed 2 bases from V and 1 base from J, with 6 bases in between. The CDR3 extends over 13 amino acids. CDR3 amino acids: CASSLGLSYEQYF. In nucleotides, the CDR3 is TGTGCCAGCAGCTTAGGACTATCCTACGAGCAGTACTTC.

This clone has more than one count but fewer than ten. The chain couples TRBV27 to TRBJ2-1; 11 nucleotides align to TRBD2. The CDR3 sequence is 16 residues long. The junction had 11 bases not matched to a gene; V was cut back by 5 bases and J by 8 bases. The germline V gene encodes CDR1 MNHEY and CDR2 SMNVEV (reference sequence). The CDR3: CASSPIAGGLSHEQFF. CDR3 nucleotide sequence: TGTGCCAGCAGTCCGATAGCGGGGGGGCTTAGTCATGAGCAGTTCTTC.

This rearrangement joins TRBV15 to TRBJ2-5, with TRBD1 matching 9 bases. The germline V gene has CDR1 LNHNV and CDR2 YYDKDF (reference sequence). The ends lost 0 bases at V and 11 bases at J; junction bases unmatched: 7. This CDR3 has 14 amino acids. In DNA, the CDR3 is TGTGCCACCAGCAGAGAACAGGGGGCTAAAGAGCAGTACTTC. Its protein product is CATSREQGAKEQYF.

The J gene is TRBJ2-2, the V gene TRBV30, with a tentative D call TRBD2 (6 bases). The ends were cut back, 0 bases at V and 5 bases at J, with 7 bases in the middle. CDR1 and CDR2 from the germline V gene are GTSNPN and SVGIG (reference sequence). The CDR3 has 13 amino acids. The CDR3 sequence: CAWSVGGTGELFF. CDR3 bases: TGTGCCTGGAGTGTCGGGGGTACCGGGGAGCTGTTTTTT.

The table lists this clone with a few counts. The chain couples TRBV18 to TRBJ2-3; D not resolved. Between the trimmed V and J ends, which lost 5 bases and 0 bases, there was a span of 6 bases. The CDR3 contains 13 residues. Germline V gene lookup returns CDR1 KGHSH and CDR2 LQKENI. As DNA, the CDR3 is TGTGCCAGCTCAGTCACTAGCACAGATACGCAGTATTTT. Encoded protein: CASSVTSTDTQYF.

V gene TRBV11-2 combines with J gene TRBJ2-7; possible D gene TRBD1, 5 bases. The CDR3 extends over 14 amino acids. Germline CDR1 reads SGHAT; CDR2 reads FQNNGV. V gave up 2 bases and J gave up 3 bases, with 11 bases separating them. The CDR3 protein is CASSLQGRSYEQYF. CDR3 coding DNA: TGTGCCAGCAGCTTACAGGGCAGGAGCTACGAGCAGTACTTC.

This clone has only a few counts. J is TRBJ2-1 and V is TRBV30; D is ambiguous. Trimming took off 0 bases at V and 0 bases at J, with 9 bases between the two ends. This CDR3 region has 15 residues. Germline V lookup: CDR1 GTSNPN, CDR2 SVGIG (reference sequence). This chain's CDR3 is CAWSVHPFSYNEQFF. The CDR3 DNA reads TGTGCCTGGAGTGTACACCCCTTCTCCTACAATGAGCAGTTCTTC.

The chain couples TRBV19 to TRBJ2-7, with 14 bases matching TRBD2. The CDR3 is 19 residues long. V trimming: 10 bases; J trimming: 6 bases; junction bases outside the gene matches: 23. Germline V gene data show CDR1 as LNHDA and CDR2 as SQIVND (reference sequence). The CDR3 reads CATKSLSVTGTSGRCEQYF. In nucleotides, the CDR3 is TGTGCCACCAAGAGCCTATCGGTAACCGGGACTAGCGGGAGATGCGAGCAGTACTTC.

The V and J genes are TRBV5-8 and TRBJ2-7; tentatively, D is TRBD1 (5 bases). CDR3 size: 14 residues. The V gene lost 4 bases and the J gene lost 0 bases, with 11 bases spanning the gap. Germline V gene data show CDR1 as SGHTS and CDR2 as YDEGEE. The CDR3 sequence is CASSRQGISYEQYF. The CDR3 DNA reads as TGTGCCAGCAGCCGTCAGGGCATCTCCTACGAGCAGTACTTC.

The J gene is TRBJ1-2, the V gene TRBV5-1; D is unclear. Germline values: CDR1 SGHRS, CDR2 YFSETQ. V was trimmed by 5 bases and J by 4 bases, leaving 9 bases between them. The CDR3 loop spans 12 amino acids. The chain's CDR3 is CASRGSGYGYTF. The CDR3 nucleotides are TGCGCCAGCAGGGGTAGCGGCTATGGCTACACCTTC. Drawing the rest from reference TRBV5-1 and TRBJ1-2, the complete variable domain is KAGVTQTPRYLIKTRGQQVTLSCSPISGHRSVSWYQQTPGQGLQFLFEYFSETQRNKGNFPGRFSGRQFSNSRSEMNVSTLELGDSALYLCASRGSGYGYTFGSGTRLTVV.

The chain is built from TRBV6-5 and TRBJ1-3; D call uncertain. Germline V gene lookup returns CDR1 MNHEY and CDR2 SVGAGI. This CDR3 spans 15 amino acids. Trimming took off 2 bases at V and 0 bases at J, with 8 bases between the two ends. CDR3 sequence reads: CASSYGEVSGNTIYF. The CDR3 DNA follows: TGTGCCAGCAGTTACGGGGAGGTCTCTGGAAACACCATATATTTT.

The chain carries TRBV7-9 and TRBJ1-3, with D unresolved. The CDR3 length is 16 residues. Germline CDR1 is SEHNR and CDR2 is FQNEAQ (reference sequence). Trimming stripped 6 bases from V and 4 bases from J, with 19 bases between. The CDR3 sequence is CASRENIRGTGNTIYF. CDR3 nucleotides: TGTGCCAGCAGGGAGAATATCCGGGGAACCGGAAACACCATATATTTT.

This clone was found once. This sequence joins TRBV19 and TRBJ1-2; D is possibly TRBD1 (6 bases). Per germline, CDR1 LNHDA and CDR2 SQIVND (reference sequence). The ends were cut back, 4 bases at V and 2 bases at J, with 26 bases in the middle. This CDR3 spans 19 amino acids. CDR3 in DNA: TGTGCCAGTAGTACCACCACAGGGTGGGCCTCCTTACCGAACTATGGCTACACCTTC. Translation gives CASSTTTGWASLPNYGYTF.

This chain uses TRBV7-8 with TRBJ2-7; perhaps TRBD2 as D (6 bases). From germline, CDR1 is SGHVS and CDR2 FQNEAQ. This CDR3 has 16 amino acids. Trimming stripped 1 base from V and 7 bases from J, with 20 bases between. In DNA form, the CDR3 reads TGTGCCAGCAGCTTAGGGGCGCTTATGAGTGGAGGGGAGCAGTACTTC. Its protein is CASSLGALMSGGEQYF.

Note on this clone: In the same sample, other DNA sequences code for this CDR3. The chain employs TRBV15 and TRBJ2-3, with D perhaps TRBD2 (6 bases). Trimming shortened V by 1 base and J by 1 base, and 15 bases separated the two germline ends. This CDR3 is 17 amino acids long. Germline V CDR1 and CDR2: LNHNV, YYDKDF (reference sequence). CDR3 amino acids: CATSRGPGSGGTDTQYF. The CDR3 nucleotides read TGTGCCACCAGCAGAGGACCGGGGTCGGGGGGCACAGATACGCAGTATTTT.

The genes are TRBV10-3 and TRBJ1-1, with D uncertain. Trimming left V 0 bases short and J 14 bases short, with 19 bases between. The CDR3 sequence is 14 residues long. Germline values: CDR1 ENHRY, CDR2 SYGVKD. The CDR3 coding sequence is TGTGCCATCAGTGAGTCGATAGCGGGATTCAAGGGCTTCTTT. Its protein is CAISESIAGFKGFF.

This chain uses TRBV28 with TRBJ2-7; possibly TRBD1 for D (5 bases). The V and J ends lost 3 bases and 13 bases respectively, with 22 bases between them. Germline-derived CDR1 and CDR2 are MDHEN and SYDVKM. This CDR3 spans 14 amino acids. CDR3 sequence: CASSLTDTVVLAYF. Written as DNA, the CDR3 is TGTGCCAGCAGTTTGACGGACACGGTAGTACTTGCCTACTTC.

The J gene is TRBJ1-3, the V gene TRBV15, with 10 bases matching TRBD1. With 5 bases clipped from V and 8 bases from J, the junction kept 3 bases outside the gene matches. The CDR3 is 13 residues long. Germline CDR1 and CDR2: LNHNV and YYDKDF (reference sequence). This CDR3 is CATSRDRGDTIYF. The CDR3 DNA reads as TGTGCCACCAGCCGGGACAGGGGTGACACCATATATTTT.

This rearrangement joins TRBV20-1 to TRBJ1-1, with D hard to call. Germline V lookup: CDR1 DFQATT, CDR2 SNEGSKA (reference sequence). The CDR3 consists of 11 residues. The CDR3 loop is CSTAGVSEAFF. In nucleotides, the CDR3 is TGCAGCACAGCGGGAGTCTCTGAAGCTTTCTTT.

The chain has TRBV7-3 and TRBJ2-3; D may be TRBD1 (6 bases). The CDR3 sequence is 14 residues long. Per the germline V gene, CDR1 is SGHTA and CDR2 is FQGTGA. The V end lost 3 bases, the J end lost 5 bases, and 12 bases lay between the germline ends. The DNA for the CDR3 is TGTGCCAGCAGCTTCAGGGGCCTGGGAGATACGCAGTATTTT. Its translation: CASSFRGLGDTQYF.

The chain recombines TRBV7-2 with TRBJ2-5; 13 positions match TRBD2. The J call is doubtful: the DNA matches TRBJ2-7 better. The CDR3 is 15 residues long. CDR1 SGHTA and CDR2 FQGNSA come from the germline V gene. The CDR3 loop is CASRRTSGGDYEQYF. The CDR3, as DNA: TGTGCCAGCAGACGGACTAGCGGGGGAGATTACGAGCAGTACTTC.

This chain joins TRBV6-1 and TRBJ1-4, with D possibly being TRBD1 (6 bases). The CDR3 has 14 residues. The V end lost 3 bases, the J end lost 8 bases, and 13 bases lay between the germline ends. Germline V CDR1 and CDR2: MNHNS, SASEGT. CDR3 sequence: CASSEGGGNEKLFF. The CDR3 region has the DNA TGTGCCAGCAGTGAGGGAGGGGGAAACGAAAAACTGTTTTTT.

The chain recombines TRBV28 with TRBJ2-7; D is unclear. The V end was cut by 6 bases, the J end by 2 bases, with 17 bases between. This CDR3 comprises 15 residues. The germline V gene has CDR1 MDHEN and CDR2 SYDVKM. The CDR3 sequence is CASRPPTFPPYEQYF. The CDR3 DNA reads as TGTGCCAGCAGGCCCCCGACTTTTCCCCCCTACGAGCAGTACTTC.

The chain employs TRBV5-1 and TRBJ2-7, with D tentatively TRBD1 (5 bases). There are 14 residues in the CDR3. Deletions cut 0 bases from V and 4 bases from J, with 11 bases between. Per germline, CDR1 SGHRS and CDR2 YFSETQ. CDR3 DNA: TGCGCCAGCAGCTTGGGGGGCAGCATTTACGAGCAGTACTTC. Residues: CASSLGGSIYEQYF.

This clone was observed once. The rearrangement uses TRBV5-8 and TRBJ2-2, with D uncertain. Germline V gene data show CDR1 as SGHTS and CDR2 as YDEGEE. The CDR3 totals 16 residues. Trimming took 0 bases from V and 4 from J, leaving 13 bases between them. The CDR3, as DNA: TGTGCCAGCAGCTTGGTTGGCTTCGTGGCCACCGGGGAGCTGTTTTTT. Translating it yields CASSLVGFVATGELFF.

This clone was counted only a few times. The chain is built from TRBV29-1 and TRBJ2-7, with 10 nucleotides matching TRBD1. The CDR3 is 13 amino acids. Per the germline V gene, CDR1 is SQVTM and CDR2 is ANQGSEA. With V trimmed by 7 bases and J by 0 bases, 3 bases remained unmatched. The CDR3 spells CSAGTGVSYEQYF. The CDR3 DNA follows: TGCAGCGCCGGGACAGGGGTCTCCTACGAGCAGTACTTC.

The chain combines TRBV25-1 with TRBJ1-2; TRBD1 matches 7 bases. Germline lookup yields CDR1 MGHDK and CDR2 SYGVNS. The CDR3 covers 14 residues. The J segment lost 8 bases and the V segment lost 0 bases, leaving 6 bases of the junction unmatched. The CDR3, as DNA: TGTGCCAGCAGTGAATATGTCACAGGGGTCGGCTACACCTTC. Protein product: CASSEYVTGVGYTF.